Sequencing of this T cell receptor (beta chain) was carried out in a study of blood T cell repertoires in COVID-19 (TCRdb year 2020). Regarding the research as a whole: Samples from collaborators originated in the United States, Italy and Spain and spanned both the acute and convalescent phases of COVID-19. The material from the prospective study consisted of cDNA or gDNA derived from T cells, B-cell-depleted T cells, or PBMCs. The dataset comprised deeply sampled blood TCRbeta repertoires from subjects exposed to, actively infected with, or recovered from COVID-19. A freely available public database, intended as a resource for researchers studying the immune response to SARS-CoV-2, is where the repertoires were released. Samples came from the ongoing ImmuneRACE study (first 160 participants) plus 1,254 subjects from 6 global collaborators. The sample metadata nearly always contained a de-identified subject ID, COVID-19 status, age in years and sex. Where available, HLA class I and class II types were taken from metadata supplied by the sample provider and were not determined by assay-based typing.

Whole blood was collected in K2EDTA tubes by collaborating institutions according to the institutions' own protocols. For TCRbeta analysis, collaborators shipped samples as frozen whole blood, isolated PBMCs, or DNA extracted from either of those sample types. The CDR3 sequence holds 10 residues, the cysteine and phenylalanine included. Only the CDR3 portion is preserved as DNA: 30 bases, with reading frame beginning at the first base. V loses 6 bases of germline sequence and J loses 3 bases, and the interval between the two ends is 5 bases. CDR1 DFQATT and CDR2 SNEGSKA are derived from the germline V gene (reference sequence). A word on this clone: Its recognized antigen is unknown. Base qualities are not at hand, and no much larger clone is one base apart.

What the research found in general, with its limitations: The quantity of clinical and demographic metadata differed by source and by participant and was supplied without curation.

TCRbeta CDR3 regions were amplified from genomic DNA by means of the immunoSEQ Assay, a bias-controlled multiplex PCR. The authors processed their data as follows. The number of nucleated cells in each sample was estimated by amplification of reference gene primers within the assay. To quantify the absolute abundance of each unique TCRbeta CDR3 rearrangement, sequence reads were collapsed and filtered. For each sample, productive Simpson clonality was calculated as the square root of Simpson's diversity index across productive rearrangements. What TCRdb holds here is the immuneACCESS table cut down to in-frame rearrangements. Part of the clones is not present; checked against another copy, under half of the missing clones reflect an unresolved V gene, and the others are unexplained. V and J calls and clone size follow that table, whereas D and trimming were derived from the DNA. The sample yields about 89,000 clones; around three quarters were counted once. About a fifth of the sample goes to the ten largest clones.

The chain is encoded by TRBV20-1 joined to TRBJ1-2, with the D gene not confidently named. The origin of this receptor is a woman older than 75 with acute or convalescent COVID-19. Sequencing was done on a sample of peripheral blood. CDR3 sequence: CSALDYGYTF. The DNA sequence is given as TGCAGTGCCCTAGACTATGGCTACACCTTC.